This TCR beta chain was captured in a study of T cell responses to AZD1222 COVID-19 vaccine. Per germline, CDR1 KGHDR and CDR2 SFDVKD. This CDR3 has 12 amino acids. V was clipped by 3 bases and J by 8 bases, with 9 bases between them. Study-wide results and limits: Nearly half of the spike-specific TCRs reportedly recognize variant regions that carry no mutations. Vaccine-related CD4 TCRs covered spike, predominating at 160-218 and 743-854.

Assay: immunoSEQ multiplex PCR; the TCRdb copy retains only in-frame clones and omits some. The sample gives under 150,000 clones, about 93% of which show up once; roughly 5% is in the top ten. About this clone itself: Its target is not known.

This material consisted of peripheral blood, taken on day 0 of AZD1222 vaccination. V is TRBV24-1 and J is TRBJ1-2, with D perhaps TRBD1 (6 bases). The receptor was derived from an adult in good health. The CDR3 DNA reads TGTGCCACCAGTGATCGGGGGGGCGGCTACACCTTC. This gives the protein CATSDRGGGYTF.